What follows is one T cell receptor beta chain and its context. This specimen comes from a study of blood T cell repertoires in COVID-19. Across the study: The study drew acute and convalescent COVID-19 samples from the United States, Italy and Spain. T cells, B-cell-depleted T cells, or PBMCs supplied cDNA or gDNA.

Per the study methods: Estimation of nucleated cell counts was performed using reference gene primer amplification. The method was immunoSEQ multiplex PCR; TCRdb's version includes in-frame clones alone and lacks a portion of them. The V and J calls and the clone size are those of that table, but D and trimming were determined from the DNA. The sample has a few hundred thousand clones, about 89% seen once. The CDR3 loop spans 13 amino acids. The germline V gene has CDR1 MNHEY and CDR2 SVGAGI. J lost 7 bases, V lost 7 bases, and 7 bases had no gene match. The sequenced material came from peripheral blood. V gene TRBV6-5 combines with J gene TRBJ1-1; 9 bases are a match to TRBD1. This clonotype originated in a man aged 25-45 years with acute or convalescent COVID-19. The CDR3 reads CASKPGQGHEAFF. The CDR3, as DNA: TGTGCCAGCAAACCAGGACAGGGGCATGAAGCTTTCTTT.